These 22 T cell receptor beta chains originate from one sample sequenced in a study of blood T cell repertoires in COVID-19. TCRdb's copy holds only in-frame clones and misses some; the assay was immunoSEQ multiplex PCR. The sample yields 90,000 to 100,000 clones, about four fifths seen once. Material: peripheral blood. The receptors stem from a man in his 70s with acute or convalescent COVID-19.

This chain connects TRBV18 to TRBJ1-1, with a possible D match to TRBD1 (5 bases). CDR3 length equals 13 residues. The V gene lost 1 base and the J gene lost 4 bases, with 7 bases spanning the gap. CDR1 KGHSH and CDR2 LQKENI come from the germline V gene. The CDR3 nucleotides read TGTGCCAGCTCACCACAGGGGCCCACTGAAGCTTTCTTT. This translates into CASSPQGPTEAFF. Drawing the rest from reference TRBV18 and TRBJ1-1, the complete variable domain is NAGVMQNPRHLVRRRGQEARLRCSPMKGHSHVYWYRQLPEEGLKFMVYLQKENIIDESGMPKERFSAEFPKEGPSILRIQQVVRGDSAAYFCASSPQGPTEAFFGQGTRLTVV.

There are many counts of this clone. The rearrangement links TRBV2 to TRBJ1-2; D unclear. Germline V gene sequence: CDR1 SNHLY, CDR2 FYNNEI. This CDR3 contains 12 residues. The CDR3 loop is CANQDTNYGYTF. CDR3 sequence (DNA): TGTGCGAATCAGGATACTAACTATGGCTACACCTTC.

The V and J genes are TRBV6-5 and TRBJ2-7; the match to TRBD1 covers 8 bases. The length of the CDR3 is 14 residues. V lost 0 bases and J lost 6; bases outside the gene matches: 4. Germline V lookup: CDR1 MNHEY, CDR2 SVGAGI. The CDR3 is CASSYSDRAVEQYF. CDR3 DNA: TGTGCCAGCAGTTACTCGGACAGGGCGGTCGAGCAGTACTTC.

The chain links TRBV28 to TRBJ2-2; TRBD2 matches 8 bases. This CDR3 region has 16 residues. CDR1 is MDHEN, CDR2 SYDVKM, per germline. J lost 1 base, V lost 8 bases, and 9 bases had no gene match. The CDR3 sequence is CASGPSRGGNTGELFF. The CDR3 DNA follows: TGTGCCAGCGGCCCCAGCCGGGGGGGGAACACCGGGGAGCTGTTTTTT.

This clone was detected once. This chain joins TRBV11-2 and TRBJ2-2; 7 bases fit TRBD1. Per germline, CDR1 SGHAT and CDR2 FQNNGV. J lost 5 bases, V lost 4 bases, and 4 bases had no gene match. The length of the CDR3 is 14 residues. CDR3 protein: CASSSRQGTGELFF. CDR3 sequence (DNA): TGTGCCAGCAGCTCCCGACAGGGTACCGGGGAGCTGTTTTTT.

V and J are TRBV5-6 and TRBJ2-7; 14 nucleotides align to TRBD2. The CDR3 is 17 residues long. J lost 5 bases, V lost 4 bases, and 11 bases had no gene match. Looked up from germline, CDR1 is SGHDT and CDR2 is YYEEEE. The chain's CDR3 is CASSGGTSGSPLDEQYF. In nucleotides, the CDR3 is TGTGCCAGCAGCGGCGGGACTAGCGGGAGCCCCCTAGACGAGCAGTACTTC.

This clone has more than one count but fewer than ten. The V and J genes are TRBV2 and TRBJ1-5; D unresolved. Germline V gene data show CDR1 as SNHLY and CDR2 as FYNNEI. The CDR3 spans 15 residues. The V end was cut by 3 bases, the J end by 0 bases, with 9 bases between. The CDR3 reads CASSDPVNSNQPQHF. CDR3 nucleotide sequence: TGTGCCAGCAGTGATCCCGTAAATAGCAATCAGCCCCAGCATTTT.

This clone was seen more than once but under ten times. This rearrangement joins TRBV5-6 to TRBJ2-1; possible D gene TRBD2, 6 bases. The V end was cut by 6 bases, the J end by 10 bases, with 14 bases between. In germline, CDR1 is SGHDT, CDR2 YYEEEE. The CDR3 contains 12 residues. This CDR3 reads CASTGIREEQFF. CDR3 in DNA: TGTGCCAGCACCGGAATCCGGGAGGAGCAGTTCTTC.

J is TRBJ2-1 and V is TRBV28; 8 nucleotides match TRBD2. The germline gives CDR1 MDHEN, CDR2 SYDVKM. The CDR3 length is 21 residues. V was clipped by 5 bases and J by 2 bases; unmatched bases: 23. The CDR3 loop reads CASSIRPGTRGLGGTYNEQFF. The CDR3 region has the DNA TGTGCCAGCAGTATACGACCCGGGACTAGAGGATTGGGGGGTACCTACAATGAGCAGTTCTTC.

In this sample, this clone turned up a few times. This chain uses TRBV5-1 with TRBJ2-1; D gene unclear. The V gene's germline CDR1 is SGHRS and CDR2 YFSETQ. This CDR3 is built from 16 residues. V was pared by 0 bases and J by 9 bases, with 19 bases between. The CDR3: CASSLDSPAALGEQFF. The CDR3 nucleotides read TGCGCCAGCAGCTTGGATTCACCCGCGGCCCTCGGTGAGCAGTTCTTC.

The genes are TRBV19 and TRBJ1-2; a possible D gene is TRBD1 (6 bases). The CDR3 runs to 16 residues. In germline, CDR1 is LNHDA, CDR2 SQIVND (reference sequence). V was clipped by 8 bases and J by 0 bases, with 19 bases between them. The CDR3 bases are TGTGCCAGTTCCCACCAGGACAGACTAACTAACTATGGCTACACCTTC. Amino acids: CASSHQDRLTNYGYTF.

With respect to this clone: The conserved closing phenylalanine or tryptophan is absent in this CDR3, likely reflecting a read error. No DNA is shown, since the ends of the CDR3 on it are uncertain; the CDR3 is the one TCRdb lists. The CDR3 region is CAISAEGSLPRPL. The chain carries TRBV10-3 and TRBJ1-1. Per germline, CDR1 ENHRY and CDR2 SYGVKD. The CDR3 is 13 residues long, counting both termini.

The chain has TRBV12-3 or TRBV12-4 and TRBJ2-3; D is unresolved. The length of the CDR3 is 12 residues. Trimming stripped 5 bases from V and 3 bases from J, with 6 bases between. DNA for the CDR3: TGTGCCAGCAGTACTGAAACAGATACGCAGTATTTT. Translating gives CASSTETDTQYF.

J is TRBJ1-2 and V is TRBV18; unclear D gene. Germline V gene data show CDR1 as KGHSH and CDR2 as LQKENI. The CDR3 spans 13 residues. Trimming took 2 bases from V and 2 from J, leaving 6 bases between them. The CDR3 DNA is TGTGCCAGCTCACCAGGCGGGAACTATGGCTACACCTTC. Translated: CASSPGGNYGYTF. Complete variable domain (other parts from reference TRBV18 and TRBJ1-2): NAGVMQNPRHLVRRRGQEARLRCSPMKGHSHVYWYRQLPEEGLKFMVYLQKENIIDESGMPKERFSAEFPKEGPSILRIQQVVRGDSAAYFCASSPGGNYGYTFGSGTRLTVV.

This chain joins TRBV6-6 and TRBJ1-2, with 11 bases that match TRBD1. V shed 6 bases, J shed 8 bases, and the junction held 8 bases outside the gene matches. The CDR3 contains 14 residues. From germline, CDR1 is MNHNY and CDR2 SVGAGI (reference sequence). The CDR3 region is CASSPIGQGAGYTF. CDR3 sequence (DNA): TGTGCCAGCAGCCCTATCGGACAGGGGGCCGGCTACACCTTC.

J is TRBJ2-2 and V is TRBV28; TRBD2 matches 8 bases. V was clipped by 4 bases and J by 9 bases; unmatched bases: 13. CDR1 and CDR2 from the germline V gene are MDHEN and SYDVKM. This CDR3 has 16 residues. The CDR3 sequence is CASSSVSSGYDRELFF. The CDR3 DNA sequence: TGTGCCAGCAGTTCGGTGTCTAGCGGGTACGACCGGGAGCTGTTTTTT.

A single count supports this clone. The J gene is TRBJ2-7, the V gene TRBV7-2; 13 nucleotides agree with TRBD2. The V segment lost 5 bases and the J segment 7 bases; nucleotides outside the gene matches: 8. This CDR3 has 15 residues. Germline V gene lookup returns CDR1 SGHTA and CDR2 FQGNSA. The CDR3 reads CASSRTSGRLWEQYF. The CDR3 DNA reads TGTGCCAGCAGCCGGACTAGCGGGAGATTATGGGAGCAGTACTTC.

The chain is built from TRBV27 and TRBJ1-6; TRBD1 matches 10 bases. Germline CDR1 and CDR2: MNHEY and SMNVEV (reference sequence). This CDR3 is built from 15 residues. Unmatched junction bases numbered 6, after V lost 3 bases and J lost 10 bases. CDR3 in amino acids: CASSLRQGARSPLHF. CDR3 DNA: TGTGCCAGCAGTTTGCGACAGGGGGCAAGATCACCCCTCCACTTT.

The rearrangement joins TRBV19 to TRBJ1-1; D possibly corresponds to TRBD1 (5 bases). Trimming took 4 bases from V and 5 from J, leaving 8 bases between them. The CDR3 covers 12 residues. Germline lookup yields CDR1 LNHDA and CDR2 SQIVND (reference sequence). CDR3 loop: CASSTPGTEAFF. The CDR3 region has the DNA TGTGCCAGTAGTACCCCAGGGACTGAAGCTTTCTTT.

This rearrangement joins TRBV7-9 to TRBJ1-3, with D tentatively TRBD1 (6 bases). This CDR3 spans 17 amino acids. V shed 5 bases and J shed 0 bases, with 17 bases lying between them. Germline assignment: CDR1 SEHNR and CDR2 FQNEAQ (reference sequence). The CDR3 protein is CASSTLGGPVSGNTIYF. The CDR3 DNA reads as TGTGCCAGCAGCACCCTGGGGGGGCCAGTCTCTGGAAACACCATATATTTT.

This clone was picked up one time. This chain joins TRBV2 and TRBJ1-5; D ambiguous. The CDR3 has 14 residues. V dropped 5 bases and J dropped 1 base, with 9 bases sitting between them. Per the germline V gene, CDR1 is SNHLY and CDR2 is FYNNEI. The CDR3 DNA follows: TGTGCCAGCAGTTCCGACGGGAGCAATCAGCCCCAGCATTTT. The encoded protein is CASSSDGSNQPQHF.

The rearrangement uses TRBV29-1 and TRBJ2-1; a possible D gene is TRBD2 (5 bases). This CDR3 is built from 12 residues. V was trimmed by 6 bases and J by 3 bases, leaving 9 bases between them. The germline CDR1 and CDR2 sequences are SQVTM and ANQGSEA. The CDR3 loop is CSVGRDYNEQFF. CDR3 DNA sequence: TGCAGCGTAGGCCGGGACTACAATGAGCAGTTCTTC.